One and the same sample provided the 6 T cell receptor beta chains below, sequenced in a study of PD-1 blockade in mismatch repair-deficient tumors. Libraries were prepared by immunoSEQ multiplex PCR; TCRdb keeps only in-frame clonotypes and omits some of them. Counted here are 120,000 or so clones, roughly 86% occurring once; the ten biggest clones make up around an eighth. Material: peripheral blood, obtained 44 weeks after starting pembrolizumab. These receptors were obtained from an adult with mismatch repair-deficient cancer.

This chain joins TRBV5-1 and TRBJ1-1, with D tentatively TRBD1 (6 bases). The CDR3 has 14 amino acids. V lost 3 bases, J lost 6 bases, and 15 bases lay in between. Germline loops: CDR1 SGHRS, CDR2 YFSETQ. The CDR3 nucleotides are TGCGCCAGCAGCTCACAGGGTAAGGGCTCTGAAGCTTTCTTT. Translating it yields CASSSQGKGSEAFF.

This rearrangement joins TRBV25-1 to TRBJ1-1; possibly TRBD1 for D (5 bases). CDR1 and CDR2 (germline): MGHDK, SYGVNS. The ends were cut back, 6 bases at V and 4 bases at J, with 9 bases in the middle. This CDR3 is 12 amino acids long. This CDR3 is CASRGPGTEAFF. DNA of the CDR3: TGTGCCAGCAGGGGGCCGGGCACTGAAGCTTTCTTT.

The chain carries TRBV28 and TRBJ1-1; possible D gene TRBD1, 5 bases. The CDR3 runs 16 residues. Germline lookup yields CDR1 MDHEN and CDR2 SYDVKM. Trimming pared 3 bases from V and 3 bases from J, leaving 17 bases between. The CDR3 DNA follows: TGTGCCAGCAGTTTGCAGACCTTCCCGGGGGACACTGAAGCTTTCTTT. Its protein is CASSLQTFPGDTEAFF. Full variable domain (rest looked up from reference TRBV28 and TRBJ1-1): DVKVTQSSRYLVKRTGEKVFLECVQDMDHENMFWYRQDPGLGLRLIYFSYDVKMKEKGDIPEGYSVSREKKERFSLILESASTNQTSMYLCASSLQTFPGDTEAFFGQGTRLTVV.

V usage is TRBV28 and J usage is TRBJ2-5; 9 bases align to TRBD1. CDR3 size: 16 residues. The junction had 7 bases not matched to a gene; V was cut back by 5 bases and J by 0 bases. Germline V gives CDR1 MDHEN, CDR2 SYDVKM. The CDR3 region is CASSPGQGRHQETQYF. The CDR3 DNA sequence: TGTGCCAGCAGTCCTGGACAGGGGAGGCACCAAGAGACCCAGTACTTC.

This chain uses TRBV28 with TRBJ2-5; 8 nucleotides line up with TRBD1. The germline CDR1 and CDR2 sequences are MDHEN and SYDVKM. J lost 5 bases, V lost 5 bases, and 1 base had no gene match. This CDR3 comprises 12 residues. CDR3 bases: TGTGCCAGCAGTCAGGGGGCCGAGACCCAGTACTTC. Translation: CASSQGAETQYF.

This chain joins TRBV12-5 and TRBJ2-7, with no clear D. CDR1 is LGHNT and CDR2 is FRNRAP in the germline V gene. The CDR3 has 12 amino acids. V was clipped by 2 bases and J by 0 bases, with 2 bases between them. CDR3 nucleotides: TGTGCTAGTGGTTTGAGCTCCTACGAGCAGTACTTC. Translating it yields CASGLSSYEQYF. Full variable domain (remainder filled in from reference TRBV12-5 and TRBJ2-7): DARVTQTPRHKVTEMGQEVTMRCQPILGHNTVFWYRQTMMQGLELLAYFRNRAPLDDSGMPKDRFSAEMPDATLATLKIQPSEPRDSAVYFCASGLSSYEQYFGPGTRLTVT.